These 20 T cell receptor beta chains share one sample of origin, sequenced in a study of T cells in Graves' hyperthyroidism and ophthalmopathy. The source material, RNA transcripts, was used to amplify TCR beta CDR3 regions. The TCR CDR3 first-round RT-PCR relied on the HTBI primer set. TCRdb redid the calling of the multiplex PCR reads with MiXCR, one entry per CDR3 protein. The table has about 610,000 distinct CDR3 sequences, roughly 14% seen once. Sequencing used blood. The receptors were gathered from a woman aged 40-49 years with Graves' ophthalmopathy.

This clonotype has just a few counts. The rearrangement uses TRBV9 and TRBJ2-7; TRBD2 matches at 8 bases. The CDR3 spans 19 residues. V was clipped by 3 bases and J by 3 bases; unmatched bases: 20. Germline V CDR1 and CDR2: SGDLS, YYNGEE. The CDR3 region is CASSGAGSLEAGVDYEQYF. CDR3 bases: TGTGCCAGCAGCGGAGCGGGCAGTTTAGAAGCGGGAGTAGACTACGAGCAGTACTTC.

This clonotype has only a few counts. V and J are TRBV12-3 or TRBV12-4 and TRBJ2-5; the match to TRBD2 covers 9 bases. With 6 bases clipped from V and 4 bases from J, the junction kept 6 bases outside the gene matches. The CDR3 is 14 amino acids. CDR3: CASRNSGSTETQYF. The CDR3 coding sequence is TGTGCCAGCAGAAATAGCGGGAGCACAGAGACCCAGTACTTC.

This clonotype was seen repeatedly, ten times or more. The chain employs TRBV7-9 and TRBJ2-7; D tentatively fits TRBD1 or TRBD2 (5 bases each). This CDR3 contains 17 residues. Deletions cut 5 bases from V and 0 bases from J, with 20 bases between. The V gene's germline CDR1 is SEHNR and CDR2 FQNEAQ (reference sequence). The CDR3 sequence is CASSPRLGTVNSYEQYF. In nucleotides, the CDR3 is TGTGCCAGCAGCCCCCGTCTCGGGACGGTAAACTCCTACGAGCAGTACTTC. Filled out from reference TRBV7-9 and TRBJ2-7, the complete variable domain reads DTGVSQNPRHKITKRGQNVTFRCDPISEHNRLYWYRQTLGQGPEFLTYFQNEAQLEKSRLLSDRFSAERPKGSFSTLEIQRTEQGDSAMYLCASSPRLGTVNSYEQYFGPGTRLTVT.

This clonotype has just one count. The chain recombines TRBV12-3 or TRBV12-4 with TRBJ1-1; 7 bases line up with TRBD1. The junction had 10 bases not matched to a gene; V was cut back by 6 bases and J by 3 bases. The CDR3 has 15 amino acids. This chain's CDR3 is CASSGTGDQDTEAFF. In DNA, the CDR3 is TGTGCCAGCAGCGGAACAGGGGATCAGGACACTGAAGCTTTCTTT.

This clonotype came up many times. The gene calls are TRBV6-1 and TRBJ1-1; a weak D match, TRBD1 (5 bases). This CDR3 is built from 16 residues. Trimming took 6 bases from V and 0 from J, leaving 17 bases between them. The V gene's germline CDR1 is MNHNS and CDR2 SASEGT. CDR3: CASSWDSGTMNTEAFF. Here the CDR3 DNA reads TGTGCCAGCAGCTGGGACTCCGGGACCATGAACACTGAAGCTTTCTTT.

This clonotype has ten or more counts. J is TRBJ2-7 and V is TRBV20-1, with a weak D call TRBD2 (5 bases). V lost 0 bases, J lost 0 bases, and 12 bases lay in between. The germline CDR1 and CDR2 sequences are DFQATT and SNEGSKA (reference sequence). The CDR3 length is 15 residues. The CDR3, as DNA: TGCAGTGCTAGAGAAGCGACTACGATCTCCTACGAGCAGTACTTC. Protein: CSAREATTISYEQYF.

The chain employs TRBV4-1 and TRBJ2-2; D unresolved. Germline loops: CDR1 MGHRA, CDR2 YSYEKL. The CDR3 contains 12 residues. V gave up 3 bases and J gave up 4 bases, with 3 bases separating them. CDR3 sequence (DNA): TGCGCCAGCAGCCAGTGCACCGGGGAGCTGTTTTTT. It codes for CASSQCTGELFF.

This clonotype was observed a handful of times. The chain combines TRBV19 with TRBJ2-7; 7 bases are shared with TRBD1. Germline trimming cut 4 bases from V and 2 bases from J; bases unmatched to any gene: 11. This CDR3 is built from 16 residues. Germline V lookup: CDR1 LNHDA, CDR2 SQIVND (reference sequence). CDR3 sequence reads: CASSKKSGTETYEQYF. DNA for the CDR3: TGTGCCAGTAGTAAGAAATCCGGGACAGAAACCTACGAGCAGTACTTC.

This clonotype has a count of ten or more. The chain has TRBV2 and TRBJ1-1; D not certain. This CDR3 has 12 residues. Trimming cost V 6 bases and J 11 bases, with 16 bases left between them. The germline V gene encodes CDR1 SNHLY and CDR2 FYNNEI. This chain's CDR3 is CASSNSVGGAFF. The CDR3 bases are TGTGCCAGCAGCAACAGCGTCGGTGGGGCTTTCTTT.

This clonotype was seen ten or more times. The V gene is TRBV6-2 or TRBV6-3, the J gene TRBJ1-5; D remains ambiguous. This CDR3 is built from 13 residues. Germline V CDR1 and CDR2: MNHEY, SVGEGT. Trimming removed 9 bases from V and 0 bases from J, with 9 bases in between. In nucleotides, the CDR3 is TGTGCCAGTGGGATGCTTAGCAATCAGCCCCAGCATTTT. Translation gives CASGMLSNQPQHF.

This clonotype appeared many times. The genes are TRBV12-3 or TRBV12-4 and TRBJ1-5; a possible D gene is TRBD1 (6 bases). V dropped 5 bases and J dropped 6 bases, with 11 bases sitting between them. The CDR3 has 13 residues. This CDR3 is CASSPRGGQPQHF. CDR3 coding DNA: TGTGCCAGCAGTCCTAGGGGGGGTCAGCCCCAGCATTTT.

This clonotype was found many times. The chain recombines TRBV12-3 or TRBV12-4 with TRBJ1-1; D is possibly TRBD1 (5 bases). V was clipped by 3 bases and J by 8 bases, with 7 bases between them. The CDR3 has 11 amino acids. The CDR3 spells CASSFGGEAFF. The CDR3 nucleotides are TGTGCCAGCAGTTTCGGGGGAGAAGCTTTCTTT.

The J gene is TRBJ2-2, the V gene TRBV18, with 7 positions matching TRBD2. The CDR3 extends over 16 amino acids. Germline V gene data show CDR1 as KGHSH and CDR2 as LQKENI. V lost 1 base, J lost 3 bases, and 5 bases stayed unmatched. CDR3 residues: CASSPQLLADTGELFF. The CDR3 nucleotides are TGTGCCAGCTCACCACAGCTGCTAGCGGACACCGGGGAGCTGTTTTTT.

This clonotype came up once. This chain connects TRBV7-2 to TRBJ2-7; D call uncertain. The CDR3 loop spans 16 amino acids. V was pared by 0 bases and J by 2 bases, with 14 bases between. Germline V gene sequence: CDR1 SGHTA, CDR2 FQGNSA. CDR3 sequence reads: CASSLAGSRDAYEQYF. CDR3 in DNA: TGTGCCAGCAGCTTAGCGGGATCTAGGGATGCCTACGAGCAGTACTTC.

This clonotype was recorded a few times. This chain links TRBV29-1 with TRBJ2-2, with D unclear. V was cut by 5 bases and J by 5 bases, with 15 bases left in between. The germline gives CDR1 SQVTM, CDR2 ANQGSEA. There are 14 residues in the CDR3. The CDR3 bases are TGCAGCGTTCTCCTAACCGCTTCAACCGGGGAGCTGTTTTTT. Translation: CSVLLTASTGELFF.

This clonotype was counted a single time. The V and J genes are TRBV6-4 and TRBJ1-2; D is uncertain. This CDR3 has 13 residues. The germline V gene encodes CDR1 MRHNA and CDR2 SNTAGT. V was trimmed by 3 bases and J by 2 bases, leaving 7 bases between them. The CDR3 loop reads CASSDTINYGYTF. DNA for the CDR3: TGTGCCAGCAGTGATACTATCAACTATGGCTACACCTTC.

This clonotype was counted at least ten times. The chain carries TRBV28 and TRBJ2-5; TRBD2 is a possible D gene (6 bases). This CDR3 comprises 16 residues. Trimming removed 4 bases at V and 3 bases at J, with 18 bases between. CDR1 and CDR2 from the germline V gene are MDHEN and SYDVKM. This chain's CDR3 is CASSSPPGRREETQYF. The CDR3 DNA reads TGTGCCAGCAGTTCCCCCCCCGGGCGGAGGGAAGAGACCCAGTACTTC. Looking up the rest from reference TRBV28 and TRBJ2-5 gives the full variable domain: DVKVTQSSRYLVKRTGEKVFLECVQDMDHENMFWYRQDPGLGLRLIYFSYDVKMKEKGDIPEGYSVSREKKERFSLILESASTNQTSMYLCASSSPPGRREETQYFGPGTRLLVL.

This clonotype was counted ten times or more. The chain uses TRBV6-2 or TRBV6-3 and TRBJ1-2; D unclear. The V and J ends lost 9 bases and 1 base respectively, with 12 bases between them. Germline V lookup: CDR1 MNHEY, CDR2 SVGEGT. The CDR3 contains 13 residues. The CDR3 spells CASSSEFNYGYTF. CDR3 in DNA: TGTGCCAGTTCAAGCGAATTTAACTATGGCTACACCTTC.

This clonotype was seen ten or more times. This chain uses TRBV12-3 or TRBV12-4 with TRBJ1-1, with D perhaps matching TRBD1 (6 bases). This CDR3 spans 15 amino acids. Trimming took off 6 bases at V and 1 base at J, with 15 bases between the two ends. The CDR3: CASSISGHRNTEAFF. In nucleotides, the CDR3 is TGTGCCAGCAGCATTTCGGGACACAGGAACACTGAAGCTTTCTTT.

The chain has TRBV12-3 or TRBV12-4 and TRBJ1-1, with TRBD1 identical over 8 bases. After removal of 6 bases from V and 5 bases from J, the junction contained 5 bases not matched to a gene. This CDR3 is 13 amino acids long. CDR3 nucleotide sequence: TGTGCCAGCAGCCGACAGGGGCAAACTGAAGCTTTCTTT. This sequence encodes CASSRQGQTEAFF.